This is a list of T cell receptor beta chains from one sample in a study of blood T cell repertoires in COVID-19. Method: immunoSEQ multiplex PCR; TCRdb's copy keeps in-frame clones and lacks some. Of around 120,000 clones listed, around 87% are singletons. The source material was peripheral blood. These receptors originate from a woman in her seventies with acute or convalescent COVID-19. Both conserved end residues are part of each CDR3. The D gene is left open where the match is weak. Size values are once, few and many counts, or a class for expanded clones, and some rows have none.

DNA | CDR3 | J | V | D | size | length
TGTGCCAGCAAAGCCCGGGGGTTAAATGAAAAACTGTTTTTT | CASKARGLNEKLFF | TRBJ1-4 | TRBV28 | . | . | 14
TGTGCCAGCAGGGAACGACAGGGCGGACAGCCCCAGCATTTT | CASRERQGGQPQHF | TRBJ1-5 | TRBV2 | TRBD1 | . | 14
TGCACCAGCAGCCCGCAGGGGTTAACAGGGGCTGGAAACACCATATATTTT | CTSSPQGLTGAGNTIYF | TRBJ1-3 | TRBV1 | . | . | 17
TGCGCCAGCAGTGCCCCTCTACAGGGAGTGAGGAGCAATCAGCCCCAGCATTTT | CASSAPLQGVRSNQPQHF | TRBJ1-5 | TRBV10-1 | . | many | 18
TGTGCCACCAGTGGGGTCGAGCGGGGGGCCGAAGAGACCCAGTACTTC | CATSGVERGAEETQYF | TRBJ2-5 | TRBV24-1 | TRBD2 | . | 16
TGTGCCAGCAGAGTAGGGGGTTCCTACAATGAGCAGTTCTTC | CASRVGGSYNEQFF | TRBJ2-1 | TRBV3-1/TRBV3-2 | . | . | 14
TGCGCCAGCAGCTTGTCTGGGCAGAATTATCAGCCCCAGCATTTT | CASSLSGQNYQPQHF | TRBJ1-5 | TRBV5-1 | . | . | 15
TGTGCCAGCAGCTTAGGGGCCCCGACAGTCTACGAGCAGTACTTC | CASSLGAPTVYEQYF | TRBJ2-7 | TRBV7-3 | . | . | 15
TGTGCCAGCAGCTTAGACGTGGGCGTGGAGACCCAGTACTTC | CASSLDVGVETQYF | TRBJ2-5 | TRBV11-3 | . | . | 14
TGTGCCAGCAGCGCCGGGCGGCAGGGATATGGCTACACCTTC | CASSAGRQGYGYTF | TRBJ1-2 | TRBV11-2 | . | . | 14
TGTGCCAGCAGTGCCGACAGGGGGTCCTACAATGAGCAGTTCTTC | CASSADRGSYNEQFF | TRBJ2-1 | TRBV2 | TRBD1 | . | 15
TGTGCCAGCAGTTTATCAGGAGGGACCACTGAAGCTTTCTTT | CASSLSGGTTEAFF | TRBJ1-1 | TRBV27 | . | . | 14
TGTGCCTGGGTCAGGGATAATTCACCCCTCCACTTT | CAWVRDNSPLHF | TRBJ1-6 | TRBV30 | . | . | 12
TGTGCCAGCAGTGAAGATGAGACAGCCAATTCACCCCTCCACTTT | CASSEDETANSPLHF | TRBJ1-6 | TRBV2 | . | . | 15
TGTGCCAGCAGCCAAGGCCCTGGAGGGAACACTGAAGCTTTCTTT | CASSQGPGGNTEAFF | TRBJ1-1 | TRBV3-1/TRBV3-2 | . | . | 15
TGTGCCAGCAGCCATTCAGGGGGCGAGCAGTTCTTC | CASSHSGGEQFF | TRBJ2-1 | TRBV7-3 | TRBD1 | once | 12
TGTGCCTGGAGTGCGGGACAGGGGATGAACATTCAGTACTTC | CAWSAGQGMNIQYF | TRBJ2-4 | TRBV30 | TRBD1 | . | 14